This entry describes one T cell receptor beta chain. The data derive from a study of lung T cells in sarcoidosis with Löfgren's syndrome. Study-level information: Repertoire analyses centered on Löfgren's syndrome patients.

This CDR3 is 19 amino acids long. Germline CDR1 reads DFQATT; CDR2 reads SNEGSKA (reference sequence). The V and J ends lost 8 bases and 8 bases respectively, with 36 bases between them. TCRdb reprocessed the reads via MiXCR and lists one record per CDR3 protein. The sample includes around 2,400 distinct CDR3 sequences, under 30% seen only once; the top ten take 8.5% to 9%. The sequencing sample was made of CD4+ T cells from PBMCs. This TCR was recovered from a human donor with sarcoidosis (Löfgren's syndrome or another form), or a control subject (not recorded which). J is TRBJ2-2 and V is TRBV20-1, with a tentative D call TRBD2 (7 bases). CDR3 region: CSPDKKTGPAGRWTGELFF. Here the CDR3 DNA reads TGCAGTCCTGATAAAAAGACAGGTCCAGCGGGAAGGTGGACTGGGGAGCTGTTTTTT.